These T cell receptor beta chains were read from a single sample in a study of PD-L1 blockade in urothelial cancer. Sequenced by immunoSEQ multiplex PCR; TCRdb stores in-frame clones only, minus some. This table holds about 88,000 clones, roughly nine tenths found once. The sample in question was PBMCs, obtained around atezolizumab (anti-PD-L1) treatment. These TCRs come from a man aged 55 to 70 with urothelial cancer. The CDR3 runs from the conserved cysteine through the conserved F or W. D genes are given only for firm matches. Not every row has a clone size; where given, it reads once, few, many or a size class.

D	V	length	size	J	DNA	CDR3
NA	TRBV19	13	once	TRBJ2-2	TGTGCCAGTAGTACATACAGGGTCGGGGAGCTGTTTTTT	CASSTYRVGELFF
NA	TRBV15	14	NA	TRBJ2-1	TGTGCCACCAGCAGAGATAGGGACAACAATGAGCAGTTCTTC	CATSRDRDNNEQFF
TRBD1	TRBV28	14	NA	TRBJ2-5	TGTGCCACCCACTCCCCGGGACAGCAAGAGACCCAGTACTTC	CATHSPGQQETQYF
NA	TRBV6-1	16	NA	TRBJ2-1	TGTGCCAGCAGTGAAGCAGCACAGAATACTTACAATGAGCAGTTCTTC	CASSEAAQNTYNEQFF
TRBD1	TRBV29-1	13	NA	TRBJ1-4	TGCAGCTCCCGCAGGGGGCCTAATGAAAAACTGTTTTTT	CSSRRGPNEKLFF
TRBD1	TRBV5-6	16	NA	TRBJ2-3	TGTGCCAGCAGCTTCAGGGGGACCACTAGCACAGATACGCAGTATTTT	CASSFRGTTSTDTQYF
TRBD2	TRBV28	16	NA	TRBJ2-2	TGTGCCAGCATGAATAGCGGGAGCGGGAACACCGGGGAGCTGTTTTTT	CASMNSGSGNTGELFF
NA	TRBV18	15	NA	TRBJ1-1	TGTGCCAGCTCACCACTCCCAGATGTGAACACTGAAGCTTTCTTT	CASSPLPDVNTEAFF
NA	TRBV4-3	14	NA	TRBJ1-5	TGCGCCAGCAGCCCCCGACAGGCGGATCAGCCCCAGCATTTT	CASSPRQADQPQHF
TRBD2	TRBV5-5	17	NA	TRBJ2-7	TGTGCCAGCAGCTTGCTACTAGCGGGGGACTTTTCCTACGAGCAGTACTTC	CASSLLLAGDFSYEQYF
NA	TRBV7-2	15	NA	TRBJ1-5	TGTGCCAGCAGAAAAGGGGGGGTTAGCAATCAGCCCCAGCATTTT	CASRKGGVSNQPQHF
TRBD1	TRBV7-3	13	NA	TRBJ1-1	TGTGCCAGCAGCGGACAGGGGGACACTGAAGCTTTCTTT	CASSGQGDTEAFF
TRBD1	TRBV9	15	few	TRBJ1-6	TGTGCCAGCAGCGTAGAACAGGGGGCCCATTCACCCCTCCACTTT	CASSVEQGAHSPLHF
TRBD2	TRBV7-2	14	NA	TRBJ2-3	TGTGCCAGCAGCTGGGGGGGGTTGGGAGATACGCAGTATTTT	CASSWGGLGDTQYF
TRBD1	TRBV7-2	16	NA	TRBJ1-2	TGTGCCAGCAGCGGAGACAGGGTTCGCCGAGCTGTCGGCTACACCTTC	CASSGDRVRRAVGYTF
TRBD1	TRBV4-1	14	NA	TRBJ1-5	TGCGCCAGCAGCCAAGTAGGGGGCGGTCAGCCCCAGCATTTT	CASSQVGGGQPQHF
NA	TRBV5-1	14	NA	TRBJ2-3	TGCGCCAGCGTTAGGGGGGGGAGCACAGATACGCAGTATTTT	CASVRGGSTDTQYF
NA	TRBV4-3	15	NA	TRBJ2-3	TGCGCCAGCAGCCAAGAGGGACAAGACACAGATACGCAGTATTTT	CASSQEGQDTDTQYF
NA	TRBV7-8	16	NA	TRBJ2-2	TGTGCCAGCAGCCAAGGGGGGGGCGCGGGCACCGGGGAGCTGTTTTTT	CASSQGGGAGTGELFF
NA	TRBV27	14	NA	TRBJ2-5	TGTGCCAGCAGTTTCTTCGGACAACAAGAGACCCAGTACTTC	CASSFFGQQETQYF
NA	TRBV5-4	14	NA	TRBJ1-2	TGTGCCAGCAGCCACCGGGACTTCCCTAATGGCTACACCTTC	CASSHRDFPNGYTF
NA	TRBV4-3	14	NA	TRBJ2-5	TGCGCCAGCAGCCAAGATCCGGGGGACGAGACCCAGTACTTC	CASSQDPGDETQYF
TRBD2	TRBV5-1	18	NA	TRBJ2-6	TGCGCCAGCAGCTTGGACGGGACTACATTTAAGGTGGCCAACGTCCTGACTTTC	CASSLDGTTFKVANVLTF
NA	TRBV7-2	15	NA	TRBJ1-3	TGTGCCAGCAGCTCCGTTTTCCTCTCTGGAAACACCATATATTTT	CASSSVFLSGNTIYF
NA	TRBV9	14	NA	TRBJ2-5	TGTGCCAGCAGCGTAGCTCCAGGGGAGAAGACCCAGTACTTC	CASSVAPGEKTQYF
TRBD2	TRBV7-2	18	NA	TRBJ2-7	TGTGCCAGCAGCTTAGTCGGGACTAGCGGGAGTGTGTCCTACGAGCAGTACTTC	CASSLVGTSGSVSYEQYF
NA	TRBV7-9	18	NA	TRBJ1-1	TGTGCCAGCAGCTTACTGGGCAGGGAAAGAAGTGGACGGCCTGAAGCTTTCTTT	CASSLLGRERSGRPEAFF
NA	TRBV6-5	11	NA	TRBJ2-7	TGTGCCAGCAGTCACTCCTACGAGCAGTACTTC	CASSHSYEQYF
TRBD1	TRBV5-1	15	NA	TRBJ1-1	TGCGCCAGCACGATATGGACAGGGCGTAACGATGAAGCTTTCTTT	CASTIWTGRNDEAFF
TRBD1	TRBV5-1	13	NA	TRBJ2-7	TGCGCCAGCAGCTACTCCGACAGGGGCAAGCAGTACTTC	CASSYSDRGKQYF
NA	TRBV4-3	17	NA	TRBJ2-2	TGCGCCAGCAGCCAAGTTCTGCGGGGTAAGGACACCGGGGAGCTGTTTTTT	CASSQVLRGKDTGELFF
TRBD2	TRBV7-6	13	NA	TRBJ2-3	TGTGCCAGCAGCTTGGGAGGGACAGATACGCAGTATTTT	CASSLGGTDTQYF
TRBD1	TRBV30	12	NA	TRBJ1-1	TGTGCCGGAAACAGGGGCGACACTGAAGCTTTCTTT	CAGNRGDTEAFF
NA	TRBV6-5	14	once	TRBJ1-2	TGTGCCAGCAGTTTAAACAGGGATAATGGTGGCTACACCTTC	CASSLNRDNGGYTF
TRBD1	TRBV10-3	13	NA	TRBJ1-2	TGTGCCATCAGCCGACAGGGCAGGGATGGCTACACCTTC	CAISRQGRDGYTF
TRBD1	TRBV2	13	NA	TRBJ1-2	TGTGCCAGACGACAGGGGCCGGGCTATGGCTACACCTTC	CARRQGPGYGYTF
TRBD2	TRBV30	13	NA	TRBJ2-1	TGTGCCTGGGCGCGAGCGGGAGGCTTTGAGCAGTTCTTC	CAWARAGGFEQFF
TRBD1	TRBV6-4	16	NA	TRBJ2-3	TGTGCCAGCAGTTACTCCGCGGACAGGGGCCTTTATACGCAGTATTTT	CASSYSADRGLYTQYF
TRBD2	TRBV7-8	17	NA	TRBJ2-1	TGTGCCAGCAGCCTATGGGCCCCTAGCGGGGGGGCCATCGAGCAGTTCTTC	CASSLWAPSGGAIEQFF
TRBD2	TRBV4-1	13	NA	TRBJ2-5	TGCGCCAGCAGCGTCCGGGAGGAAGAGACCCAGTACTTC	CASSVREEETQYF
TRBD1	TRBV5-4	15	NA	TRBJ2-2	TGTGCCAGCAGCACTGGACAGGGGAACACCGGGGAGCTGTTTTTT	CASSTGQGNTGELFF
TRBD1	TRBV11-2	13	once	TRBJ1-2	TGTGCCAGCAGCTTACGACAGGGAGAGGGCTACACCTTC	CASSLRQGEGYTF
TRBD1	TRBV7-8	15	NA	TRBJ1-2	TGTGCCAGCAGCAGGGGGACAGGGGTCGACTATGGCTACACCTTC	CASSRGTGVDYGYTF
TRBD1	TRBV28	14	NA	TRBJ2-7	TGTGCCAGCAGCCGAGGGACAGGGGCATACGAGCAGTACTTC	CASSRGTGAYEQYF
TRBD2	TRBV5-1	14	NA	TRBJ2-7	TGCGCCAGCAGCGCAAGCGGGGGCGCGTACGAGCAGTACTTC	CASSASGGAYEQYF
TRBD1	TRBV6-1	15	NA	TRBJ1-4	TGTGCCAGCATCCAACAGGGGGCTAGGGTCAGAAAACTGTTTTTT	CASIQQGARVRKLFF
TRBD1	TRBV7-2	16	NA	TRBJ2-3	TGTGCCAGCAGCGGGGGACAGCGGCCCGTCTCAGATACGCAGTATTTT	CASSGGQRPVSDTQYF
TRBD2	TRBV30	16	NA	TRBJ2-1	TGTGCCTGGACCCCTCCGACTAGCGGCCTTTACAATGAGCAGTTCTTC	CAWTPPTSGLYNEQFF